One and the same sample provided the 17 T cell receptor beta chains below, sequenced in a study of cytomegalovirus exposure and HLA in healthy donors. The PCR contained 60 Vbeta and 13 Jbeta primers. Clones were sequenced by immunoSEQ multiplex PCR, and TCRdb holds only the in-frame ones, with some missing. The profile shows around 200,000 clones, around 86% of them singletons. The sample was PBMCs. These receptors were obtained from a young woman in good health and CMV-seronegative.

CDR3 in amino acids: CASRGTEILNEKLFF. The CDR3 bases are TGTGCAAGTCGCGGGACAGAAATCCTTAATGAAAAACTGTTTTTT. The rearrangement links TRBV12-2 to TRBJ1-4; the DNA was not used to check the table's D call, TRBD1. TRBV12-2 is noted as a pseudogene. The CDR3 is made up of 15 amino acids.

J is TRBJ2-2 and V is TRBV5-6; perhaps TRBD2 as D (6 bases). This CDR3 comprises 15 residues. V was shortened by 0 bases and J by 2 bases, with 8 bases between the two germline ends. CDR1 and CDR2 from the germline V gene are SGHDT and YYEEEE. The CDR3 protein is CASSLVGSNTGELFF. The CDR3 bases are TGTGCCAGCAGCTTGGTCGGGAGTAACACCGGGGAGCTGTTTTTT.

This chain uses TRBV14 with TRBJ1-1; unclear D gene. The V gene lost 4 bases and the J gene lost 5 bases, with 11 bases spanning the gap. This CDR3 has 13 amino acids. Germline values: CDR1 SGHDN, CDR2 FVKESK. The CDR3 here is CASSPGTGTEAFF. Here the CDR3 DNA reads TGTGCCAGCAGCCCCGGAACGGGAACTGAAGCTTTCTTT.

This clone showed up just once. This CDR3 reads CASSLPDAYEQYF. CDR3 nucleotide sequence: TGTGCCAGCAGCTTGCCAGATGCCTACGAGCAGTACTTC. The chain has TRBV5-5 and TRBJ2-7; no firm D call. Germline V lookup: CDR1 SGHKS, CDR2 YYEKEE (reference sequence). V was clipped by 1 base and J by 2 bases, with 7 bases between them. This CDR3 is 13 amino acids long.

A single count supports this clone. The rearrangement joins TRBV11-2 to TRBJ2-5, with no clear D. This CDR3 is built from 11 residues. Trimming removed 7 bases from V and 6 bases from J, with 9 bases in between. The V gene's germline CDR1 is SGHAT and CDR2 FQNNGV. CDR3 DNA sequence: TGTGCCAGCAAGCAGGCAAAGACCCAGTACTTC. It codes for CASKQAKTQYF. Looking up the rest from reference TRBV11-2 and TRBJ2-5 gives the full variable domain: EAGVAQSPRYKIIEKRQSVAFWCNPISGHATLYWYQQILGQGPKLLIQFQNNGVVDDSQLPKDRFSAERLKGVDSTLKIQPAKLEDSAVYLCASKQAKTQYFGPGTRLLVL.

This clone was counted only a few times. The chain employs TRBV28 and TRBJ1-5; a weak D match, TRBD1 (5 bases). Germline V gene lookup returns CDR1 MDHEN and CDR2 SYDVKM. There are 12 residues in the CDR3. The V end lost 6 bases, the J end lost 11 bases, and 14 bases lay between the germline ends. CDR3 in amino acids: CASRPRGVAQHF. The CDR3 coding sequence is TGTGCCAGCAGACCCCGGGGGGTAGCCCAGCATTTT.

The V gene is TRBV4-2, the J gene TRBJ1-1, with a tentative D call TRBD1 (5 bases). The CDR3 is 15 residues long. CDR1 is LGHNA and CDR2 is YNFKEQ in the germline V gene. V lost 2 bases and J lost 5, with 15 bases in between. Written as DNA, the CDR3 is TGTGCCAGCAGCCAATATGCGCAGGGCCAAACTGAAGCTTTCTTT. It translates to CASSQYAQGQTEAFF.

This clone occurred a few times. V usage is TRBV28 and J usage is TRBJ2-7; D is possibly TRBD2 (6 bases). CDR1 MDHEN and CDR2 SYDVKM come from the germline V gene. V lost 5 bases and J lost 3, with 14 bases in between. The CDR3 has 14 amino acids. CDR3 in DNA: TGTGCCAGCAGTAGACCGGGACTTCTCTACGAGCAGTACTTC. Translation: CASSRPGLLYEQYF.

This chain links TRBV5-1 with TRBJ1-5, with D hard to call. The CDR3 has 15 residues. Trimming left V 0 bases short and J 3 bases short, with 10 bases between. Per the germline V gene, CDR1 is SGHRS and CDR2 is YFSETQ. The CDR3 protein is CASSLAPGFNQPQHF. The CDR3 region has the DNA TGCGCCAGCAGCTTGGCCCCAGGATTCAATCAGCCCCAGCATTTT.

Remarks on this clone: The sample contains more than one DNA sequence encoding this CDR3. This sequence joins TRBV2 and TRBJ2-1, with 11 bases matching TRBD2. This CDR3 is built from 14 residues. J gave up 7 bases and V 6 bases, and 5 bases lay outside the gene matches. CDR1 and CDR2 (germline): SNHLY, FYNNEI. Here the CDR3 reads CASSQGLAVNEQFF. CDR3 nucleotide sequence: TGTGCCAGCAGCCAGGGACTAGCGGTGAATGAGCAGTTCTTC.

The V call is TRBV19, the J call TRBJ1-2; 9 bases match TRBD1. Germline values: CDR1 LNHDA, CDR2 SQIVND (reference sequence). The ends lost 7 bases at V and 2 bases at J; junction bases unmatched: 5. The CDR3 contains 14 residues. CDR3: CASNTQGANYGYTF. In nucleotides, the CDR3 is TGTGCCAGTAACACACAGGGGGCGAACTATGGCTACACCTTC.

The chain joins TRBV5-1 to TRBJ2-1; 13 bases agree with TRBD2. The CDR3 contains 16 residues. V shed 4 bases and J 6 bases; nucleotides not matched to a gene: 7. Germline V gene sequence: CDR1 SGHRS, CDR2 YFSETQ. DNA for the CDR3: TGCGCCAGCAGCATTGAGACTAGCGGGGGGTCCAATGAGCAGTTCTTC. Translated, it gives CASSIETSGGSNEQFF.

The chain links TRBV7-6 to TRBJ1-1; D remains unclear. V was clipped by 0 bases and J by 4 bases, with 6 bases between them. CDR1 and CDR2 (germline): SGHVS, FNYEAQ. The CDR3 has 13 amino acids. The CDR3 DNA is TGTGCCAGCAGCTTAGCCAGGCCCACTGAAGCTTTCTTT. Residues: CASSLARPTEAFF.

This clone was seen a few times. The J gene is TRBJ2-7, the V gene TRBV5-6, with D possibly matching TRBD1 (6 bases). CDR3 size: 15 residues. Germline V gives CDR1 SGHDT, CDR2 YYEEEE. Trimming removed 4 bases at V and 2 bases at J, with 16 bases between. DNA of the CDR3: TGTGCCAGCAGCATCAGACAGGCGATAACCTACGAGCAGTACTTC. It yields the protein CASSIRQAITYEQYF.

The chain couples TRBV28 to TRBJ1-2; 8 bases map to TRBD1. The CDR3 consists of 11 residues. V shed 8 bases and J 11 bases; nucleotides not matched to a gene: 7. The germline V gene encodes CDR1 MDHEN and CDR2 SYDVKM. DNA for the CDR3: TGTGCCAGCCAGGGACAGGCGAGGTACACCTTC. Its translation: CASQGQARYTF.

V gene TRBV7-9 combines with J gene TRBJ1-1; maybe TRBD1 (5 bases). Germline values: CDR1 SEHNR, CDR2 FQNEAQ (reference sequence). This CDR3 contains 14 residues. Trimming stripped 5 bases from V and 6 bases from J, with 16 bases between. In DNA form, the CDR3 reads TGTGCCAGCAGCGTAGACAGAATTCAAGCTGAAGCTTTCTTT. It translates to CASSVDRIQAEAFF.

The rearrangement uses TRBV7-9 and TRBJ2-3; D unclear. This CDR3 contains 12 residues. Germline V gene lookup returns CDR1 SEHNR and CDR2 FQNEAQ (reference sequence). The V end was cut by 8 bases, the J end by 1 base, with 7 bases between. This CDR3 is CASSRGTDTQYF. The DNA of the CDR3 is TGTGCCAGCTCCCGGGGCACAGATACGCAGTATTTT.